This TCR beta chain was sequenced for a study of human T cells and chemical hapten exposure. As for time point: pre-sensitization, week 0. Treatment defined: therapeutic diphenylcyclopropenone sensitization with weekly scalp DPC. TCRdb called the RACE reads again in MiXCR, with one record for every CDR3 protein. The sample holds some 110,000 distinct CDR3 sequences, roughly an eighth seen once. V was trimmed by 3 bases and J by 1 base, leaving 11 bases between them. Looked up from germline, CDR1 is SQVTM and CDR2 is ANQGSEA. The length of the CDR3 is 14 residues. Sample: whole blood, taken in connection with sensitization to the hapten diphenylcyclopropenone (DPC). This receptor was taken from a woman between 45 and 65 years old with alopecia areata. Some clones in this sample may be carry-over from other donors' samples. This chain links TRBV29-1 with TRBJ2-3; the D call may be TRBD1 or TRBD2 (5 bases each). In DNA, the CDR3 is TGCAGCGTTGATCGGGGCCAGCGCACAGATACGCAGTATTTT. Protein sequence: CSVDRGQRTDTQYF.